The source of this TCR beta chain is a study of blood T cells in healthy people across ages. Study-wide background: About one barcoded beta molecule per two T cells came from capture by template switching.

This clonotype has only a few counts. Its cognate antigen is unknown. Study results and caveats: The percentage of naive T cells correlated strongly with TCR beta diversity.

This CDR3 has 14 residues. V gave up 3 bases and J gave up 4 bases, with 10 bases separating them. In terms of origin and age, donors were healthy Caucasian individuals from Russia aged roughly 6 to 100. Through a sample-barcoded 5' primer and a J-beta primer mix, a second PCR was run for roughly 6 to 11 cycles. TCRdb reprocessed the 5' RACE reads via MiXCR and lists one record per CDR3 protein. This repertoire shows fewer than 1.5 million distinct CDR3 sequences, around 39% found once; its top ten account for roughly 7.7%. The clonotype originates from a woman between 18 and 30 years old in good health. The source material was blood. The rearrangement links TRBV12-3 or TRBV12-4 to TRBJ2-4; D gene uncertain. CDR3 sequence (DNA): TGTGCCAGCAGTTTCGACTTTATTAAAAACATTCAGTACTTC. Encoded protein: CASSFDFIKNIQYF.